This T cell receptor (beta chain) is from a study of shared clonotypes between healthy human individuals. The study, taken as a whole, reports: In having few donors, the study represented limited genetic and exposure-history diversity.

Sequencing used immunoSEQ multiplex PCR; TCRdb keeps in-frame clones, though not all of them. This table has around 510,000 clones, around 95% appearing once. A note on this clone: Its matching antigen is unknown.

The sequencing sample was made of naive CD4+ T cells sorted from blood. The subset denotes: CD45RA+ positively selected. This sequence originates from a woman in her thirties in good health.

The CDR3 here is CAISESFDSTNYGYTF. Written as DNA, the CDR3 is TGTGCCATCAGTGAGTCGTTCGACTCAACCAACTATGGCTACACCTTC. The chain has TRBV10-3 and TRBJ1-2; the D is unclear. Per the germline V gene, CDR1 is ENHRY and CDR2 is SYGVKD. The CDR3 length is 16 residues. With 0 bases removed from V and 2 bases from J, the gap between germline ends came to 13 bases.